The sequence of this TCR beta chain was determined in a study of T cells in Graves' hyperthyroidism and ophthalmopathy. RNA transcripts were the template for amplifying TCR beta CDR3 regions. An initial round of RT-PCR targeting the TCR CDR3 relied on the HTBI primer set. A single record per CDR3 protein comes from TCRdb applying MiXCR to the multiplex PCR reads. Seen here are hundreds of thousands of distinct CDR3 sequences, roughly 15% observed once, and the top ten hold around 20%. V lost 2 bases, J lost 4 bases, and 18 bases stayed unmatched. Per the germline V gene, CDR1 is SGHVS and CDR2 is FQNEAQ. The CDR3 extends over 19 amino acids.

The sequence derives from a woman in her sixties with Graves' ophthalmopathy. The rearrangement links TRBV7-8 to TRBJ2-7, with 9 bases lining up with TRBD2. Material: blood. CDR3 coding DNA: TGTGCCAGCAGCTTACCACGCGGGGGGGGGCAGGGTCTGGTATACGAGCAGTACTTC. This gives the protein CASSLPRGGGQGLVYEQYF.